This passage covers 10 T cell receptor beta chains from one sample sequenced in a study of human T cells and chemical hapten exposure. Stated time point: pre-sensitization, week 0. Treatment specified: therapeutic diphenylcyclopropenone sensitization with weekly scalp DPC. From the RACE reads, TCRdb called clonotypes with MiXCR, one entry per CDR3 protein. In the table there are fewer than 350,000 distinct CDR3 sequences, approximately 8% of which are singletons. Source: whole blood, taken in connection with sensitization to the hapten diphenylcyclopropenone (DPC). These TCRs come from a young man with alopecia areata. Some clones in this sample may be carry-over from other donors' samples.

This clonotype was picked up a small number of times. V usage is TRBV7-9 and J usage is TRBJ1-1; no reliable D call. V shed 7 bases and J shed 4 bases, with 19 bases lying between them. CDR1 is SEHNR and CDR2 is FQNEAQ in the germline V gene (reference sequence). This CDR3 is built from 15 residues. The CDR3 is CASKQNAGGSTEAFF. The CDR3 bases are TGTGCCAGCAAGCAAAACGCGGGCGGTTCCACTGAAGCTTTCTTT.

The rearrangement links TRBV10-1 to TRBJ1-5, with D perhaps TRBD1 (6 bases). Germline-derived CDR1 and CDR2 are WNHNN and SYGVQD (reference sequence). This CDR3 has 16 residues. V lost 4 bases to trimming and J lost 1 base, with 14 bases between them. The CDR3 DNA reads TGCGCCAGCAGTGGGGACATGGGTGGAAGCAATCAGCCCCAGCATTTT. It yields the protein CASSGDMGGSNQPQHF.

The chain employs TRBV10-3 and TRBJ1-3, with 7 bases identical to TRBD1. This CDR3 is 13 amino acids long. In germline, CDR1 is ENHRY, CDR2 SYGVKD. Unmatched junction bases numbered 6, after V lost 11 bases and J lost 2 bases. This chain's CDR3 is CAALTGTGNTIYF. CDR3 coding DNA: TGTGCCGCCTTGACAGGGACTGGAAACACCATATATTTT.

This clonotype was seen only a few times. The chain recombines TRBV4-1 with TRBJ1-4; TRBD1 matches 9 bases. This CDR3 is 16 amino acids long. Germline CDR1 MGHRA, CDR2 YSYEKL. V shed 3 bases and J 3 bases; nucleotides not matched to a gene: 5. CDR3 residues: CASSHTQGASNEKLFF. The CDR3 nucleotides are TGCGCCAGCAGCCACACACAGGGGGCCTCTAATGAAAAACTGTTTTTT.

The V call is TRBV20-1, the J call TRBJ2-7; 8 nucleotides line up with TRBD1. Looked up from germline, CDR1 is DFQATT and CDR2 is SNEGSKA (reference sequence). Trimming at V came to 5 bases and at J to 6 bases, leaving 18 bases not matched to a gene. The CDR3 is 16 residues long. CDR3 DNA: TGCAGTGCTCCAAAGGACCGGGACAGGTTGGGAAGCGAGCAGTACTTC. It yields the protein CSAPKDRDRLGSEQYF.

This clonotype was counted ten times or more. The chain links TRBV7-2 to TRBJ2-3, with D possibly being TRBD1 or TRBD2 (6 bases each). From germline, CDR1 is SGHTA and CDR2 FQGNSA. Trimming took off 1 base at V and 5 bases at J, with 16 bases between the two ends. This CDR3 region has 16 residues. The CDR3 DNA sequence: TGTGCCAGCAGCTTAGTCCCGGGGGCGGGGAGAGATACGCAGTATTTT. Encoded protein: CASSLVPGAGRDTQYF.

This clonotype was seen only a few times. This chain connects TRBV7-9 to TRBJ1-4, with 8 positions matching TRBD1. After removal of 5 bases from V and 5 bases from J, the junction contained 7 bases not matched to a gene. This CDR3 region has 15 residues. Germline-derived CDR1 and CDR2 are SEHNR and FQNEAQ (reference sequence). CDR3 loop: CASSRGDRMNEKLFF. The CDR3 DNA reads as TGTGCCAGCAGCCGTGGGGACAGGATGAATGAAAAACTGTTTTTT.

A few counts support this clonotype. The gene calls are TRBV6-1 and TRBJ2-7; D is unclear. From germline, CDR1 is MNHNS and CDR2 SASEGT. Between the trimmed V and J ends, which lost 6 bases and 2 bases, there was a span of 14 bases. This CDR3 region has 14 residues. The CDR3 reads CASSDLTRPYEQYV. The CDR3 DNA is TGTGCCAGCAGCGATCTGACAAGACCCTACGAGCAGTACGTC.

This clonotype was seen repeatedly, ten times or more. The rearrangement joins TRBV7-2 to TRBJ2-1, with TRBD2 matching 8 bases. Unmatched junction bases numbered 14, after V lost 3 bases and J lost 10 bases. Germline-derived CDR1 and CDR2 are SGHTA and FQGNSA. The CDR3 contains 16 residues. This chain's CDR3 is CASSFPPGGSTREQFF. The DNA for the CDR3 is TGTGCCAGCAGCTTTCCTCCGGGGGGGTCCACAAGGGAGCAGTTCTTC.

This chain links TRBV6-1 with TRBJ2-1; D is uncertain. From germline, CDR1 is MNHNS and CDR2 SASEGT. V was clipped by 6 bases and J by 5 bases, with 8 bases between them. This CDR3 region has 12 residues. Written as DNA, the CDR3 is TGTGCCAGCAGCAAAAGGGACAATGAGCAGTTCTTC. Amino acids: CASSKRDNEQFF.